This TCR beta chain was identified during a study of cytomegalovirus exposure and HLA in healthy donors. This CDR3 region has 14 residues. The V segment lost 8 bases and the J segment 3 bases; nucleotides outside the gene matches: 3. CDR1 and CDR2 from the germline V gene are MDHEN and SYDVKM. Use of 60 Vbeta and 13 Jbeta primers characterized the PCR. Measured with immunoSEQ multiplex PCR; TCRdb has only the in-frame clones, and not every one. The sample shows 95,000 to 100,000 clones, around 85% of them seen only once. The source is a man between 25 and 39 years old in good health and CMV-seronegative. This chain connects TRBV28 to TRBJ2-2, with 10 bases aligning to TRBD2. The sample was PBMCs. The CDR3 DNA reads as TGTGCCAGCCTTCTAGCGGGAGACACCGGGGAGCTGTTTTTT. This gives the protein CASLLAGDTGELFF.